This T cell receptor (beta chain) was recovered during a study of radiation and T cells in renal cell carcinoma. Clones were read by immunoSEQ multiplex PCR, and TCRdb kept only the in-frame ones, dropping some. The sample includes around 130,000 clones, about 81% of them seen just once. Time point noted: blood 2 weeks post-SBRT. The treatment here: 15 Gy SBRT to primary tumor, nephrectomy 4 weeks later. This CDR3 spans 14 amino acids. Trimming stripped 0 bases from V and 7 bases from J, with 11 bases between. Per germline, CDR1 SGHRS and CDR2 YFSETQ. This chain links TRBV5-1 with TRBJ2-1; D is possibly TRBD1 (6 bases). Here the sequenced sample was blood, taken from a patient whose treatment included radiotherapy and nephrectomy. The receptor comes from a woman aged 55 to 70 with renal cell carcinoma. The CDR3 region has the DNA TGCGCCAGCAGCTTGGGGGACAATGGGAATGAGCAGTTCTTC. Residues: CASSLGDNGNEQFF.